These T cell receptor beta chains were read from a single sample in a study of cytomegalovirus exposure and HLA in healthy donors. Profiled with immunoSEQ multiplex PCR; TCRdb holds only in-frame clones, not every one. The sample consists of about 170,000 clones, roughly 85% of them appearing once. Sequences were obtained from PBMCs. These TCRs come from a young man in good health and CMV-seropositive. CDR3s include the opening cysteine and the closing phenylalanine or tryptophan. A D gene is named only where the DNA matches it firmly. Expanded clones are given a class, and other clones once, few, many or no size at all.

j_gene,v_gene,abundance,d_gene,CDR3aa,CDR3nt
TRBJ1-4,TRBV5-1,few,TRBD1,CASSAGGYIGELFF,TGCGCCAGCAGCGCAGGGGGGTATATTGGTGAACTGTTTTTT
TRBJ1-5,TRBV15,NA,NA,CATSRLPGVEQPQHF,TGTGCCACCAGCAGATTACCAGGGGTCGAGCAGCCCCAGCATTTT
TRBJ2-7,TRBV5-1,NA,TRBD1,CASSLGGTAAYEQYF,TGCGCCAGCAGCTTGGGAGGGACAGCAGCCTACGAGCAGTACTTC
TRBJ1-2,TRBV6-5,once,NA,CASSSIAGRGYTF,TGTGCCAGCAGTTCCATTGCAGGGCGCGGCTACACCTTC
TRBJ2-2,TRBV2,NA,TRBD2,CASGGVPSGELFF,TGTGCCAGCGGGGGGGTCCCCTCAGGGGAGCTGTTTTTT
TRBJ1-6,TRBV7-6,NA,TRBD1,CASSWGTGLNSPLHF,TGTGCCAGCAGCTGGGGGACAGGTCTTAATTCACCCCTCCACTTT
TRBJ1-1,TRBV4-3,NA,NA,CASSLRDGNTEAFF,TGCGCCAGCAGCCTGCGGGACGGGAACACTGAAGCTTTCTTT
TRBJ2-7,TRBV7-9,NA,NA,CSSSPQYEQYF,TGTTCCAGCAGCCCCCAATACGAGCAGTACTTC
TRBJ2-1,TRBV5-1,NA,NA,CASSLQESSYNEQFF,TGCGCCAGCAGCTTACAGGAGAGCTCCTACAATGAGCAGTTCTTC
TRBJ1-2,TRBV10-3,NA,NA,CAISVQGHYGYTF,TGTGCCATCAGTGTACAGGGACACTATGGCTACACCTTC
TRBJ2-2,TRBV9,NA,NA,CASSVEQANTGELFF,TGTGCCAGCAGCGTAGAACAGGCGAACACCGGGGAGCTGTTTTTT
TRBJ2-1,TRBV4-3,NA,TRBD2,CASSPHSQLAGVSSEQFF,TGCGCCAGCAGCCCACATTCCCAACTAGCGGGAGTATCTAGTGAGCAGTTCTTC
TRBJ2-2,TRBV7-3,NA,NA,CASSLNGGDTGELFF,TGTGCCAGCAGCTTGAACGGGGGAGACACCGGGGAGCTGTTTTTT
TRBJ2-7,TRBV18,NA,TRBD2,CASSPPLTSGRALGEQYF,TGTGCCAGCTCACCACCCCTGACTAGCGGGAGGGCCTTAGGCGAGCAGTACTTC
TRBJ2-7,TRBV30,NA,NA,CAWTLGTLNYEQYF,TGTGCCTGGACTCTGGGGACACTAAACTACGAGCAGTACTTC
TRBJ2-3,TRBV19,NA,NA,CASSNPTVGSTDTQYF,TGTGCCAGTAGTAATCCAACGGTGGGCAGCACAGATACGCAGTATTTT
TRBJ1-5,TRBV6-1,NA,NA,CASSLVQGLNQPQHF,TGTGCCAGCAGTTTAGTACAGGGCCTCAATCAGCCCCAGCATTTT
TRBJ1-2,TRBV7-9,NA,NA,CASSPEIPPYGYTF,TGTGCCAGCAGCCCCGAGATTCCGCCTTATGGCTACACCTTC
TRBJ2-1,TRBV19,NA,TRBD2,CASRGLAGASEQFF,TGTGCCAGTAGGGGACTAGCGGGAGCTAGTGAGCAGTTCTTC
TRBJ2-6,TRBV18,NA,NA,CASSPAGANVLTF,TGTGCCAGCTCACCCGCTGGGGCCAACGTCCTGACTTTC
TRBJ2-1,TRBV5-4,NA,NA,CASRTGGSGGNEQFF,TGTGCCAGCCGCACTGGGGGGTCAGGGGGCAATGAGCAGTTCTTC
TRBJ2-6,TRBV6-5,NA,TRBD1,CASSQGAGANVLTF,TGTGCCAGCAGCCAGGGGGCTGGGGCCAACGTCCTGACTTTC
TRBJ2-3,TRBV7-8,few,TRBD1,CASSLGTGRTDTQYF,TGTGCCAGCAGCTTAGGGACAGGGCGCACAGATACGCAGTATTTT
TRBJ2-7,TRBV30,NA,TRBD2,CAWSAPPSGRAVSYEQYF,TGTGCCTGGAGTGCCCCCCCTAGCGGGAGGGCCGTTAGTTACGAGCAGTACTTC
TRBJ1-5,TRBV2,NA,NA,CASLQGWDQPQHF,TGTGCCAGCTTACAGGGATGGGATCAGCCCCAGCATTTT
TRBJ2-7,TRBV7-2,NA,NA,CASSVTSSSAEQYF,TGTGCCAGCAGCGTGACTAGTAGCTCCGCCGAGCAGTACTTC
TRBJ1-5,TRBV2,NA,TRBD1,CASSGTGQGIGQPQHF,TGTGCCAGCAGTGGGACCGGACAGGGTATAGGTCAGCCCCAGCATTTT
TRBJ2-7,TRBV11-2,NA,NA,CASSPHHEQYF,TGTGCCAGCAGCCCCCATCACGAGCAGTACTTC
TRBJ2-3,TRBV18,NA,NA,CASSSTVSNTDTQYF,TGTGCCAGCTCATCGACAGTATCTAACACAGATACGCAGTATTTT
TRBJ1-2,TRBV19,NA,NA,CASSRGSKINYGYTF,TGTGCCAGTAGTAGAGGGTCGAAGATTAACTATGGCTACACCTTC
TRBJ2-3,TRBV30,NA,TRBD2,CAWGTSGPDTQYF,TGTGCCTGGGGGACTAGCGGCCCAGATACGCAGTATTTT
TRBJ2-7,TRBV18,NA,NA,CASSPDTEQYF,TGTGCCAGCTCACCGGACACCGAGCAGTACTTC
TRBJ1-1,TRBV18,NA,NA,CASSPAGAEAFF,TGTGCCAGCTCACCGGCCGGAGCTGAAGCTTTCTTT
TRBJ2-7,TRBV2,NA,NA,CASTQGKFDEQYF,TGTGCCAGCACCCAGGGTAAATTCGACGAGCAGTACTTC
TRBJ1-5,TRBV4-1,NA,NA,CASSQEVRGGQPQHF,TGCGCCAGCAGCCAAGAGGTCAGGGGCGGCCAGCCCCAGCATTTT
TRBJ1-2,TRBV7-2,once,TRBD1,CASSLIGGQGPYGYTF,TGTGCCAGCAGCTTGATAGGGGGACAGGGTCCCTATGGCTACACCTTC
TRBJ1-2,TRBV7-9,NA,TRBD1,CASSTPGGYWGYTF,TGTGCCAGCAGCACCCCAGGGGGGTATTGGGGCTACACCTTC
TRBJ2-7,TRBV7-2,NA,NA,CASSLVGRGLRIGSYEQYF,TGTGCCAGCAGCTTAGTTGGTAGAGGGTTGAGGATAGGCTCCTACGAGCAGTACTTC
TRBJ1-5,TRBV7-9,NA,NA,CASTFSGNQPQHF,TGTGCCAGCACCTTCTCTGGCAATCAGCCCCAGCATTTT
TRBJ1-2,TRBV5-1,few,NA,CASTGNYGYTF,TGCGCCAGCACAGGGAACTATGGCTACACCTTC
TRBJ1-5,TRBV6-5,NA,TRBD1,CASRQGSGQPQHF,TGTGCCAGCAGACAGGGGAGCGGTCAGCCCCAGCATTTT
TRBJ2-7,TRBV10-1,NA,NA,CASSEGLKREQYF,TGCGCCAGCAGTGAGGGACTGAAACGGGAGCAGTACTTC
TRBJ2-2,TRBV7-9,NA,TRBD2,CSGSFSGRGPRPGELFF,TGTTCCGGCAGCTTCAGCGGGAGGGGTCCGCGGCCCGGGGAGCTGTTTTTT
TRBJ2-7,TRBV6-5,NA,TRBD2,CASSGSGRASEQYF,TGTGCCAGCAGTGGTAGCGGGAGGGCGAGCGAGCAGTACTTC
TRBJ1-2,TRBV6-1,few,NA,CASSESEEVYGYTF,TGTGCCAGCAGTGAGTCGGAGGAGGTCTATGGCTACACCTTC
TRBJ1-2,TRBV7-2,NA,NA,CASSLELAGLSGYTF,TGTGCCAGCAGCTTAGAGCTGGCAGGGCTTTCTGGCTACACCTTC
TRBJ1-2,TRBV29-1,NA,NA,CSVGKGEGYTF,TGCAGCGTGGGTAAGGGGGAAGGCTACACCTTC
TRBJ2-3,TRBV7-6,NA,NA,CASSGSSDTQYF,TGTGCCAGCAGCGGGAGTTCAGATACGCAGTATTTT
TRBJ2-5,TRBV2,NA,TRBD1,CASSPGTGEETQYF,TGTGCCAGCTCTCCCGGGACAGGGGAAGAGACCCAGTACTTC
TRBJ1-5,TRBV2,NA,TRBD1,CASSRDRGHQPQHF,TGTGCCAGCAGCCGGGACAGGGGTCATCAGCCCCAGCATTTT
TRBJ1-3,TRBV28,once,NA,CASSLRGVGDTIYF,TGTGCCAGCAGTTTACGGGGGGTCGGCGACACCATATATTTT